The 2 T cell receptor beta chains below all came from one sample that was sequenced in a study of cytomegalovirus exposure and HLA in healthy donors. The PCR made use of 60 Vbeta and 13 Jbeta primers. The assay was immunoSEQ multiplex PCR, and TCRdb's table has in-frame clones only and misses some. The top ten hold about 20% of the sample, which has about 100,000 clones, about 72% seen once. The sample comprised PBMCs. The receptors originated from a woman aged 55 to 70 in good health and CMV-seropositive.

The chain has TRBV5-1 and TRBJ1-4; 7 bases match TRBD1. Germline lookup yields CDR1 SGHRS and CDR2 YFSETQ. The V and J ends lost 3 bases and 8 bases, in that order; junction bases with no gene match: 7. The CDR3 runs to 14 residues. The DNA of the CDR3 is TGCGCCAGCAGCTCCCAGGGGGTGGGCGAAAAACTGTTTTTT. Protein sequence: CASSSQGVGEKLFF. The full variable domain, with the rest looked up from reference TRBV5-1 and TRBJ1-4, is KAGVTQTPRYLIKTRGQQVTLSCSPISGHRSVSWYQQTPGQGLQFLFEYFSETQRNKGNFPGRFSGRQFSNSRSEMNVSTLELGDSALYLCASSSQGVGEKLFFGSGTQLSVL.

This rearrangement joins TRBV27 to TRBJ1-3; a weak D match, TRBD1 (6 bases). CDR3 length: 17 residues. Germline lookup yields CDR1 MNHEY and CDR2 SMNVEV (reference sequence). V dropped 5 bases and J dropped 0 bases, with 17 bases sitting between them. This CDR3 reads CASSHSTGLPSGNTIYF. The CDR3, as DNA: TGTGCCAGCAGTCACTCGACAGGACTTCCCTCTGGAAACACCATATATTTT.